The TCR beta chain described here comes from a study of blood T cell repertoires in COVID-19. The CDR3 sequence is 15 residues long. Per the germline V gene, CDR1 is MNHEY and CDR2 is SMNVEV (reference sequence). V was shortened by 5 bases and J by 1 base, with 12 bases between the two germline ends. The protocol was immunoSEQ multiplex PCR, while the TCRdb copy is restricted to in-frame clones and leaves out a portion. The sample lists some 240,000 clones, around nine tenths occurring once. Seattle cases were enrolled at active infection and followed longitudinally. Sequenced sample: peripheral blood. V gene TRBV27 combines with J gene TRBJ2-1; D gene ambiguous. The TCR was taken from a woman in her 70s with COVID-19, enrolled during active disease. The CDR3 sequence: CASSERLLSYNEQFF. In DNA, the CDR3 is TGTGCCAGCAGTGAAAGACTCTTGTCCTACAATGAGCAGTTCTTC.